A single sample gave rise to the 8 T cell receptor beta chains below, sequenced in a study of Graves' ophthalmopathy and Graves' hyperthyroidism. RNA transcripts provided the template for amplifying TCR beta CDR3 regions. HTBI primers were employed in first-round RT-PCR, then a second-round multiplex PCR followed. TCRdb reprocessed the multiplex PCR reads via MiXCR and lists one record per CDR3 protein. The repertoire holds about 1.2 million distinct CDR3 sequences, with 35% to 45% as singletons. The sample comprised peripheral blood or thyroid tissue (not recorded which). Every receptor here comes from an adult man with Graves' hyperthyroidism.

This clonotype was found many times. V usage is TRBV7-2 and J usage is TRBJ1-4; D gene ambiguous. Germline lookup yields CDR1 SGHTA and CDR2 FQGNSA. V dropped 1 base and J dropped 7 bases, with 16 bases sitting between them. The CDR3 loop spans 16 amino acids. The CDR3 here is CASSLEGRGRGEKLFF. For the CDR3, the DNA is TGTGCCAGCAGCTTAGAGGGCCGAGGGCGCGGTGAAAAACTGTTTTTT. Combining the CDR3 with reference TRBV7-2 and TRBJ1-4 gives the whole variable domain GAGVSQSPSNKVTEKGKDVELRCDPISGHTALYWYRQSLGQGLEFLIYFQGNSAPDKSGLPSDRFSAERTGGSVSTLTIQRTQQEDSAVYLCASSLEGRGRGEKLFFGSGTQLSVL.

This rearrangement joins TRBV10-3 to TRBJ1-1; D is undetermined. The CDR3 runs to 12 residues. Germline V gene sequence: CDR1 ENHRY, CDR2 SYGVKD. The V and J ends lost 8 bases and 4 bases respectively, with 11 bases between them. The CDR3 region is CAIGGRATEAFF. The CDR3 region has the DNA TGTGCCATCGGCGGACGAGCCACTGAAGCTTTCTTT.

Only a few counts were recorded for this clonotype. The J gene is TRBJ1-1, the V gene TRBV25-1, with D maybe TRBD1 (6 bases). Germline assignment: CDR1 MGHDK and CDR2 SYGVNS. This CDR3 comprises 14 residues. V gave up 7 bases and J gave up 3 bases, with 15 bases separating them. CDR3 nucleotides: TGTGCCAGCACCCGGGACACTACCTACACTGAAGCTTTCTTT. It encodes CASTRDTTYTEAFF.

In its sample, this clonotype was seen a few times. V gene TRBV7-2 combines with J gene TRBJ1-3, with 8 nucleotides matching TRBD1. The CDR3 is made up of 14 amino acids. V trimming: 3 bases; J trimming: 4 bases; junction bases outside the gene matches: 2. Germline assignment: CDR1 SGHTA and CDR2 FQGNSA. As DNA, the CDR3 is TGTGCCAGCAGCTTCAGGGGGCCGGGAAACACCATATATTTT. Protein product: CASSFRGPGNTIYF.

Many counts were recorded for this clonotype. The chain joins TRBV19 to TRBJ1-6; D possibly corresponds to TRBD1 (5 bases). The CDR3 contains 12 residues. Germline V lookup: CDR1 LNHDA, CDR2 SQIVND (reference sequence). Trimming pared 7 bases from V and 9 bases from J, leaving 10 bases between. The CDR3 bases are TGTGCCAGTACGGGTAGGGGTTCACCCCTCCACTTT. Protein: CASTGRGSPLHF.

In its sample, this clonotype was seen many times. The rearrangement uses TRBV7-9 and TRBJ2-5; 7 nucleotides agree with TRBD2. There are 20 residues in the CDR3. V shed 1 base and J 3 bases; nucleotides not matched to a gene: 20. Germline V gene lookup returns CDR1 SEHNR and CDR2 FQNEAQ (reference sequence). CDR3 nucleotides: TGTGCCAGCAGCTTAGGACTCGTGCGGGAGTGGGAGTTGGGGGAAGAGACCCAGTACTTC. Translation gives CASSLGLVREWELGEETQYF. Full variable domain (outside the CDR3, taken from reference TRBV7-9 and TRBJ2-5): DTGVSQNPRHKITKRGQNVTFRCDPISEHNRLYWYRQTLGQGPEFLTYFQNEAQLEKSRLLSDRFSAERPKGSFSTLEIQRTEQGDSAMYLCASSLGLVREWELGEETQYFGPGTRLLVL.

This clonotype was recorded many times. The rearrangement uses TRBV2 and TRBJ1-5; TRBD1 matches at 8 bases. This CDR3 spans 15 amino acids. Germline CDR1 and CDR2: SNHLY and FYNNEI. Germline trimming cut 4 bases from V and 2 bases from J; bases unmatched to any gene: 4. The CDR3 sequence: CASSGQGFGNQPQHF. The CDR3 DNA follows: TGTGCCAGCAGTGGACAGGGGTTCGGCAATCAGCCCCAGCATTTT.

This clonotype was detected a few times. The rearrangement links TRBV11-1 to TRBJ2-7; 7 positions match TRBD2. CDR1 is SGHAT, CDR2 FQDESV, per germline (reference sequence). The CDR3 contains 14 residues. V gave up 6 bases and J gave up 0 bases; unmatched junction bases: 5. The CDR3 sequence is CASRPSGDSYEQYF. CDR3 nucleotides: TGTGCCAGCAGGCCCAGCGGGGACTCCTACGAGCAGTACTTC.